The 21 T cell receptor beta chains below come from one sample, sequenced in a study of shared clonotypes between healthy human individuals. Sequenced by immunoSEQ multiplex PCR; TCRdb stores in-frame clones only, minus some. Altogether 950,000 to 1,100,000 clones are present, roughly 70% being singletons, with the ten largest covering approximately 1.5%. Sequencing was done on a sample of memory CD4+ T cells sorted from blood. Indicated subset: CD45RA-negative fraction. The receptors shown here come from a man between 18 and 29 years old in good health.

V is TRBV6-1 and J is TRBJ1-1; 8 positions match TRBD1. V shed 1 base, J shed 10 bases, and the junction held 5 bases outside the gene matches. This CDR3 is built from 13 residues. Germline assignment: CDR1 MNHNS and CDR2 SASEGT. The CDR3 coding sequence is TGTGCCAGCAGTGAAGGGGCCAGGGGGCCAGCTTTCTTT. Translating it yields CASSEGARGPAFF.

The sample holds one count of this clone. The chain combines TRBV19 with TRBJ1-5; TRBD1 might be the D (5 bases). Germline CDR1 reads LNHDA; CDR2 reads SQIVND (reference sequence). This CDR3 spans 15 amino acids. The V end was cut by 8 bases, the J end by 0 bases, with 14 bases between. In DNA form, the CDR3 reads TGTGCCAGTGGGACGACCGTATATAGCAATCAGCCCCAGCATTTT. It specifies CASGTTVYSNQPQHF.

About this clone: The same CDR3 arises from other DNA sequences in this sample as well. The V and J genes are TRBV28 and TRBJ1-2; no clear D gene. This CDR3 is built from 13 residues. With 1 base removed from V and 2 bases from J, the gap between germline ends came to 5 bases. CDR1 is MDHEN and CDR2 is SYDVKM in the germline V gene. The CDR3 region is CASSLLQNYGYTF. For the CDR3, the DNA is TGTGCCAGCAGTTTATTACAGAACTATGGCTACACCTTC.

In regard to this clone: Other DNA sequences from this sample encode an identical CDR3 as well. This chain uses TRBV5-1 with TRBJ2-5, with D maybe TRBD2 (5 bases). CDR3 length equals 13 residues. Trimming stripped 0 bases from V and 5 bases from J, with 8 bases between. Germline-derived CDR1 and CDR2 are SGHRS and YFSETQ. The CDR3 region is CASSLGGLETQYF. The CDR3 DNA reads as TGCGCCAGCAGCTTGGGAGGGCTGGAGACCCAGTACTTC.

V usage is TRBV30 and J usage is TRBJ2-3; D possibly corresponds to TRBD1 (5 bases). The CDR3 is made up of 13 amino acids. The germline V gene encodes CDR1 GTSNPN and CDR2 SVGIG (reference sequence). With 2 bases removed from V and 3 bases from J, the gap between germline ends came to 9 bases. CDR3: CAWSRWTTDTQYF. As DNA, the CDR3 is TGTGCCTGGAGTAGGTGGACAACAGATACGCAGTATTTT.

This chain connects TRBV29-1 to TRBJ2-3; tentative D call: TRBD2 (5 bases). V was trimmed by 4 bases and J by 4 bases, leaving 9 bases between them. This CDR3 region has 12 residues. Per the germline V gene, CDR1 is SQVTM and CDR2 is ANQGSEA. The CDR3 reads CSVGNGADTQYF. Written as DNA, the CDR3 is TGCAGCGTTGGAAACGGGGCAGATACGCAGTATTTT.

A word on this clone: Other DNA sequences in this specimen translate into the identical CDR3. The chain recombines TRBV19 with TRBJ1-5; tentatively, D is TRBD1 (5 bases). The V end lost 3 bases, the J end lost 1 base, and 7 bases lay between the germline ends. Germline V CDR1 and CDR2: LNHDA, SQIVND (reference sequence). The CDR3 is 14 amino acids. The CDR3, as DNA: TGTGCCAGTAGTATCCAGGGAAGCAATCAGCCCCAGCATTTT. Translation gives CASSIQGSNQPQHF.

The chain has TRBV30 and TRBJ2-3; D is possibly TRBD2 (6 bases). CDR1 GTSNPN and CDR2 SVGIG come from the germline V gene (reference sequence). The CDR3 is made up of 15 amino acids. V was shortened by 4 bases and J by 2 bases, with 16 bases between the two germline ends. The CDR3 sequence is CAWTLAVRATDTQYF. Here the CDR3 DNA reads TGTGCCTGGACCTTAGCGGTACGCGCCACAGATACGCAGTATTTT.

The V and J genes are TRBV5-4 and TRBJ2-5; 8 bases are a match to TRBD1. Germline V gene lookup returns CDR1 SGHNT and CDR2 YYREEE (reference sequence). This CDR3 contains 15 residues. V lost 4 bases and J lost 4; bases outside the gene matches: 9. The CDR3 DNA sequence: TGTGCCAGCAGCCCCCCTAGGACAGGGAGAGAGACCCAGTACTTC. As protein: CASSPPRTGRETQYF.

The chain uses TRBV5-1 and TRBJ2-7; 11 nucleotides align to TRBD1. V lost 0 bases to trimming and J lost 6 bases; unmatched junction nucleotides: 5. The CDR3 is made up of 15 amino acids. CDR1 and CDR2 from the germline V gene are SGHRS and YFSETQ. The chain's CDR3 is CASSLEGTGGREQYF. CDR3 nucleotide sequence: TGCGCCAGCAGCTTGGAAGGGACAGGGGGGCGCGAGCAGTACTTC.

This chain uses TRBV2 with TRBJ2-7; a possible D gene is TRBD2 (7 bases). V was clipped by 8 bases and J by 5 bases, with 22 bases between them. Germline assignment: CDR1 SNHLY and CDR2 FYNNEI. The CDR3 has 15 residues. CDR3 DNA: TGTGCCAGCCGACCTTACACGGGGGGCATGGACGAGCAGTACTTC. This codes for CASRPYTGGMDEQYF.

The chain uses TRBV4-1 and TRBJ1-6; a possible D gene is TRBD1 (5 bases). With 0 bases removed from V and 5 bases from J, the gap between germline ends came to 14 bases. Per germline, CDR1 MGHRA and CDR2 YSYEKL. CDR3 length equals 17 residues. CDR3 amino acids: CASSQEESGRDNSPLHF. DNA of the CDR3: TGCGCCAGCAGCCAAGAGGAATCGGGCAGGGATAATTCACCCCTCCACTTT.

In its sample, this clone was seen once. This sequence joins TRBV2 and TRBJ2-3, with unresolved D. Germline V lookup: CDR1 SNHLY, CDR2 FYNNEI. The CDR3 contains 14 residues. The V and J ends lost 6 bases and 0 bases respectively, with 10 bases between them. In nucleotides, the CDR3 is TGTGCCAGCAGCCCCCTCCAAAGCACAGATACGCAGTATTTT. Amino acid sequence: CASSPLQSTDTQYF.

Of note for this clone: This sample includes further DNA sequences coding for the same CDR3. V is TRBV10-2 and J is TRBJ2-5; 10 nucleotides line up with TRBD2. This CDR3 has 13 amino acids. V was clipped by 6 bases and J by 3 bases; unmatched bases: 1. Looked up from germline, CDR1 is WSHSY and CDR2 is SAAADI. As DNA, the CDR3 is TGCGCCAGCAGGCTAGCGGGGGAAGAGACCCAGTACTTC. Protein sequence: CASRLAGEETQYF.

The chain employs TRBV12-5 and TRBJ2-3; 11 bases are shared with TRBD2. The CDR3 is 17 residues long. CDR1 and CDR2 (germline): LGHNT, FRNRAP. Trimming took 1 base from V and 4 from J; bases not matched to a gene: 7. The CDR3 here is CASGLGLAGGTADTQYF. CDR3 sequence (DNA): TGTGCTAGTGGTTTGGGGCTAGCGGGAGGCACCGCAGATACGCAGTATTTT.

Concerning this clone: A read error is likely here: a far larger clone is one base away. The sample has other DNA sequences that encode this CDR3 too. This chain uses TRBV28 with TRBJ1-1; no clear D. Germline CDR1 MDHEN, CDR2 SYDVKM. The CDR3 has 14 amino acids. The V end lost 4 bases, the J end lost 5 bases, and 14 bases lay between the germline ends. The CDR3 is CASSYKVSNTEAFF. CDR3 coding DNA: TGTGCCAGCAGTTATAAGGTGAGCAATACTGAAGCTTTCTTT.

The V and J genes are TRBV5-1 and TRBJ2-7; 7 bases are a match to TRBD2. After removal of 1 base from V and 6 bases from J, the junction contained 4 bases not matched to a gene. Germline-derived CDR1 and CDR2 are SGHRS and YFSETQ. The CDR3 spans 13 residues. CDR3 DNA: TGCGCCAGCAGCTTGTCCGAGCGGGGCGAGCAGTACTTC. It encodes CASSLSERGEQYF.

The chain employs TRBV5-1 and TRBJ2-5; unclear D gene. Trimming stripped 3 bases from V and 3 bases from J, with 9 bases between. There are 13 residues in the CDR3. Per germline, CDR1 SGHRS and CDR2 YFSETQ. Here the CDR3 reads CASSSLLKETQYF. CDR3 DNA sequence: TGCGCCAGCAGCTCATTATTGAAAGAGACCCAGTACTTC.

J is TRBJ2-1 and V is TRBV27, with 8 bases matching TRBD2. The J segment lost 0 bases and the V segment lost 7 bases, leaving 8 bases of the junction unmatched. The CDR3 has 16 residues. The germline gives CDR1 MNHEY, CDR2 SMNVEV (reference sequence). DNA for the CDR3: TGTGCCAGCAACCAGGCGGGACTAGTCTCCTACAATGAGCAGTTCTTC. Its translation is CASNQAGLVSYNEQFF.

V is TRBV4-1 and J is TRBJ2-7, with D perhaps being TRBD1 or TRBD2 (5 bases each). The CDR3 consists of 16 residues. V gave up 1 base and J gave up 2 bases, with 15 bases separating them. Germline V gene data show CDR1 as MGHRA and CDR2 as YSYEKL. As DNA, the CDR3 is TGCGCCAGCAGCCAAGGGCCGGGACGTTTCGCCTACGAGCAGTACTTC. Protein sequence: CASSQGPGRFAYEQYF.

This clone has more than one count but fewer than ten. This chain connects TRBV2 to TRBJ1-1; D gene uncertain. Trimming left V 6 bases short and J 1 base short, with 9 bases between. CDR1 is SNHLY, CDR2 FYNNEI, per germline. This CDR3 region has 13 residues. For the CDR3, the DNA is TGTGCCAGCAGGCCTTGGTCGAACACTGAAGCTTTCTTT. The encoded protein is CASRPWSNTEAFF.